A single sample is the source of the 25 T cell receptor beta chains below, sequenced in a study of Ad26.COV2.S vaccination and SARS-CoV-2 variants. Treatment described: 19 received Ad26.COV2.S at low or high dose, single or two shots; about five received placebo; per-sample allocation not given. Day 63 following the first vaccine or placebo injection was when the samples were taken. Produced via immunoSEQ multiplex PCR; TCRdb's table is partial and in-frame only. Here the sample spans some 390,000 clones, around nine tenths being singletons. The sequencing here drew on peripheral blood, taken in a trial of Ad26.COV2.S vaccine versus placebo. The receptors here all came from a person between 18 and 59 years old who received the Ad26.COV2.S COVID-19 vaccine or a placebo.

This chain uses TRBV5-5 with TRBJ2-1; 10 nucleotides match TRBD2. The CDR3 length is 15 residues. The V gene end was trimmed by 4 bases and the J gene end by 6 bases; junction bases not matched to a gene: 7. Germline-derived CDR1 and CDR2 are SGHKS and YYEKEE (reference sequence). The CDR3 sequence is CASSIRTSGSNEQFF. For the CDR3, the DNA is TGTGCCAGCAGCATCAGGACTAGCGGCTCCAATGAGCAGTTCTTC.

The chain couples TRBV7-9 to TRBJ2-2; 9 nucleotides align to TRBD1. The J segment lost 4 bases and the V segment lost 4 bases, leaving 4 bases of the junction unmatched. Germline V CDR1 and CDR2: SEHNR, FQNEAQ (reference sequence). The CDR3 runs 15 residues. In DNA form, the CDR3 reads TGTGCCAGCAGCTCCCGGGACAGGGTCACCGGGGAGCTGTTTTTT. Translation gives CASSSRDRVTGELFF.

The V call is TRBV5-1, the J call TRBJ2-1, with D possibly being TRBD1 (5 bases). Per germline, CDR1 SGHRS and CDR2 YFSETQ. With 1 base removed from V and 2 bases from J, the gap between germline ends came to 22 bases. The CDR3 loop spans 19 amino acids. CDR3 DNA: TGCGCCAGCAGCTTGCATGGCGACAGCTCCTTCCCTACCTACAATGAGCAGTTCTTC. Protein sequence: CASSLHGDSSFPTYNEQFF.

The chain carries TRBV30 and TRBJ2-7; the match to TRBD2 covers 7 bases. The J segment lost 7 bases and the V segment lost 0 bases, leaving 9 bases of the junction unmatched. The CDR3 is 14 amino acids. Looked up from germline, CDR1 is GTSNPN and CDR2 is SVGIG (reference sequence). The CDR3: CAWSVIGVGGEQYF. Written as DNA, the CDR3 is TGTGCCTGGAGTGTAATTGGGGTCGGGGGGGAGCAGTACTTC.

J is TRBJ2-1 and V is TRBV7-2; TRBD2 agrees at 13 bases. The CDR3 runs to 17 residues. Germline loops: CDR1 SGHTA, CDR2 FQGNSA. With 0 bases clipped from V and 5 bases from J, the junction kept 4 bases outside the gene matches. The CDR3 loop is CASSLAGTSGANNEQFF. The CDR3 DNA reads TGTGCCAGCAGCTTAGCCGGGACTAGCGGGGCGAACAATGAGCAGTTCTTC.

The V call is TRBV28, the J call TRBJ1-5; D unresolved. V dropped 3 bases and J dropped 2 bases, with 14 bases sitting between them. The CDR3 length is 16 residues. From germline, CDR1 is MDHEN and CDR2 SYDVKM. CDR3 bases: TGTGCCAGCAGTTTGGCGCTTCTAAGGGGCAATCAGCCCCAGCATTTT. Translating gives CASSLALLRGNQPQHF.

This chain joins TRBV5-1 and TRBJ2-5; tentative D call: TRBD1 (5 bases). The V end lost 3 bases, the J end lost 4 bases, and 10 bases lay between the germline ends. Germline loops: CDR1 SGHRS, CDR2 YFSETQ. This CDR3 comprises 13 residues. DNA of the CDR3: TGCGCCAGCAGCTCCCAGGGTGGAGAGACCCAGTACTTC. Residues: CASSSQGGETQYF.

The chain links TRBV5-4 to TRBJ2-7, with D uncertain. The CDR3 totals 14 residues. Trimming cost V 0 bases and J 1 base, with 8 bases left between them. CDR1 and CDR2 from the germline V gene are SGHNT and YYREEE (reference sequence). DNA for the CDR3: TGTGCCAGCAGCTTGGCCGGTAGGTCCTACGAGCAGTACTTC. The encoded protein is CASSLAGRSYEQYF.

The CDR3 bases are TGCGCCAGCAGTGATCCCGGGGCCAACGTCCTGACTTTC. Amino acid sequence: CASSDPGANVLTF. The V and J genes are TRBV10-1 and TRBJ2-6, with D hard to call. Germline CDR1 is WNHNN and CDR2 is SYGVQD (reference sequence). This CDR3 has 13 amino acids. The V end lost 3 bases, the J end lost 4 bases, and 4 bases lay between the germline ends.

The chain joins TRBV4-1 to TRBJ2-4; D possibly corresponds to TRBD2 (5 bases). The CDR3 runs 17 residues. Trimming left V 4 bases short and J 0 bases short, with 16 bases between. Germline CDR1 reads MGHRA; CDR2 reads YSYEKL. CDR3 region: CASSLEGLRLAKNIQYF. DNA for the CDR3: TGCGCCAGCAGCCTCGAGGGTCTTCGACTAGCCAAAAACATTCAGTACTTC.

This clone has only one observation. The chain uses TRBV5-1 and TRBJ2-7, with 8 bases that match TRBD2. Germline V gives CDR1 SGHRS, CDR2 YFSETQ. The CDR3 is 12 amino acids. The V segment lost 7 bases and the J segment 6 bases; nucleotides outside the gene matches: 6. CDR3 sequence (DNA): TGCGCCAGCCGCCCCGGGGGGGGCGAGCAGTACTTC. Protein: CASRPGGGEQYF.

The J gene is TRBJ2-5, the V gene TRBV5-1; 12 bases are a match to TRBD1. The CDR3 spans 17 residues. Germline V gene data show CDR1 as SGHRS and CDR2 as YFSETQ. V was pared by 3 bases and J by 5 bases, with 11 bases of the junction left unmatched. In DNA form, the CDR3 reads TGCGCCAGCAGCTCAACCACCGGGACAGGGGGCGCGGAGACCCAGTACTTC. Translating gives CASSSTTGTGGAETQYF.

This clone is a singleton in its sample. The rearrangement uses TRBV5-8 and TRBJ1-6, with 7 bases identical to TRBD1. Germline CDR1 reads SGHTS; CDR2 reads YDEGEE. J was trimmed by 4 bases and V by 1 base; bases with no gene match: 5. The CDR3 is 16 residues long. The CDR3 region is CASSLNAGQYNSPLHF. In DNA, the CDR3 is TGTGCCAGCAGCTTGAATGCGGGACAGTATAATTCACCCCTCCACTTT.

The V gene is TRBV6-4, the J gene TRBJ2-3; no reliable D call. The CDR3 contains 13 residues. V lost 2 bases, J lost 7 bases, and 10 bases lay in between. Germline loops: CDR1 MRHNA, CDR2 SNTAGT. The CDR3 DNA reads TGTGCCAGCAGTGACATGGAGACCAATACGCAGTATTTT. Amino acid sequence: CASSDMETNTQYF.

The DNA of the CDR3 is TGTGCCAGCAGCTTAGTCCGGGGGGCCCTGGCCTACGAGCAGTACTTC. Its translation: CASSLVRGALAYEQYF. The chain combines TRBV11-1 with TRBJ2-7, with D tentatively TRBD2 (7 bases). V was clipped by 1 base and J by 2 bases, with 15 bases between them. CDR1 SGHAT and CDR2 FQDESV come from the germline V gene (reference sequence). This CDR3 contains 16 residues.

The genes are TRBV5-8 and TRBJ2-3; the match to TRBD2 covers 11 bases. V was pared by 5 bases and J by 4 bases, with 6 bases of the junction left unmatched. Per the germline V gene, CDR1 is SGHTS and CDR2 is YDEGEE. This CDR3 is built from 15 residues. The CDR3 region has the DNA TGTGCCAGCAGTTACGCTAGCGGGAGGCCAGATACGCAGTATTTT. As protein: CASSYASGRPDTQYF. The complete variable domain, with remaining parts taken from reference TRBV5-8 and TRBJ2-3, reads EAGVTQSPTHLIKTRGQQATLRCSPISGHTSVYWYQQALGLGLQFLLWYDEGEERNRGNFPPRFSGRQFPNYSSELNVNALELEDSALYLCASSYASGRPDTQYFGPGTRLTVL.

The chain links TRBV9 to TRBJ2-7; perhaps TRBD2 as D (5 bases). The CDR3 length is 15 residues. Germline CDR1 and CDR2: SGDLS and YYNGEE. The ends were cut back, 0 bases at V and 4 bases at J, with 14 bases in the middle. CDR3: CASSVGVGEEYEQYF. In DNA form, the CDR3 reads TGTGCCAGCAGCGTAGGAGTGGGAGAGGAGTACGAGCAGTACTTC.

The chain recombines TRBV5-1 with TRBJ2-1, with D perhaps matching TRBD1 or TRBD2 (7 bases each). Looked up from germline, CDR1 is SGHRS and CDR2 is YFSETQ. Trimming removed 0 bases at V and 10 bases at J, with 23 bases between. This CDR3 is 17 amino acids long. Written as DNA, the CDR3 is TGCGCCAGCAGCTTGGGATTCAGGGGGAGGGCCACGGACGAGCAGTTCTTC. This encodes CASSLGFRGRATDEQFF.

This clone was seen more than once but under ten times. The chain joins TRBV6-5 to TRBJ1-2, with 9 bases aligning to TRBD1. The germline CDR1 and CDR2 sequences are MNHEY and SVGAGI. CDR3 length: 14 residues. Unmatched junction bases numbered 10, after V lost 6 bases and J lost 8 bases. The CDR3 region is CASRSLDRGAGYTF. As DNA, the CDR3 is TGTGCCAGCAGGAGCCTAGACAGGGGGGCGGGCTACACCTTC.

The CDR3 sequence is CASSLWGGENTEAFF. The CDR3 DNA sequence: TGTGCCAGCAGTTTATGGGGGGGGGAGAACACTGAAGCTTTCTTT. The rearrangement uses TRBV27 and TRBJ1-1, with D perhaps matching TRBD1 (5 bases). Germline V gene sequence: CDR1 MNHEY, CDR2 SMNVEV (reference sequence). Trimming removed 1 base from V and 1 base from J, with 10 bases in between. The CDR3 runs 15 residues.

The V and J genes are TRBV10-3 and TRBJ2-4, with D possibly being TRBD2 (6 bases). Trimming removed 4 bases at V and 6 bases at J, with 19 bases between. The CDR3 length is 16 residues. CDR1 is ENHRY and CDR2 is SYGVKD in the germline V gene. The CDR3 loop is CAISGVWRGEGNIQYF. Written as DNA, the CDR3 is TGTGCCATCAGTGGGGTGTGGAGGGGAGAGGGAAACATTCAGTACTTC.

This chain joins TRBV28 and TRBJ2-1; 12 bases map to TRBD2. V shed 6 bases, J shed 1 base, and the junction held 4 bases outside the gene matches. Per germline, CDR1 MDHEN and CDR2 SYDVKM. The CDR3 has 16 amino acids. CDR3 coding DNA: TGTGCCAGCAGCTACGGACTAGCGGGATCCTACAATGAGCAGTTCTTC. Translating it yields CASSYGLAGSYNEQFF.

V usage is TRBV10-2 and J usage is TRBJ2-2, with 14 bases that match TRBD2. Germline CDR1 and CDR2: WSHSY and SAAADI. The CDR3 is 14 amino acids. The V and J ends lost 8 bases and 4 bases, in that order; junction bases with no gene match: 0. The CDR3 coding sequence is TGCGCCAGCGGGACTAGCGGGAGCACCGGGGAGCTGTTTTTT. This codes for CASGTSGSTGELFF.

The chain combines TRBV9 with TRBJ2-1; D ambiguous. The length of the CDR3 is 14 residues. The germline V gene encodes CDR1 SGDLS and CDR2 YYNGEE. Trimming took 2 bases from V and 8 from J, leaving 14 bases between them. CDR3 sequence reads: CASSVRHSLYEQFF. CDR3 nucleotide sequence: TGTGCCAGCAGCGTGCGACACTCCCTATATGAGCAGTTCTTC.

This clone was detected only once. In nucleotides, the CDR3 is TGTGCCAGCAGCTTGGCCGTGACTAGCGGTACTAGCACAGATACGCAGTATTTT. It encodes CASSLAVTSGTSTDTQYF. This rearrangement joins TRBV5-4 to TRBJ2-3; 9 nucleotides align to TRBD2. This CDR3 has 18 amino acids. From germline, CDR1 is SGHNT and CDR2 YYREEE (reference sequence). Trimming removed 0 bases from V and 0 bases from J; junction bases left unmatched: 8.